These 12 T cell receptor beta chains share one sample of origin, sequenced in a study of cytomegalovirus exposure and HLA in healthy donors. Primers included in the PCR were 60 Vbeta and 13 Jbeta primers. Only in-frame clones appear in the TCRdb table, and some are missing; sequencing was by immunoSEQ multiplex PCR. The sample includes some 140,000 clones, over 50% of them seen just once. Sequencing was done on a sample of PBMCs. These receptors were obtained from a human donor in good health.

The chain links TRBV19 to TRBJ2-3, with 10 bases fitting TRBD2. CDR1 is LNHDA and CDR2 is SQIVND in the germline V gene (reference sequence). The CDR3 extends over 18 amino acids. Trimming at V came to 0 bases and at J to 2 bases, leaving 8 bases not matched to a gene. CDR3 region: CASSIDSGLAGVTDTQYF. The CDR3 DNA follows: TGTGCCAGTAGTATAGATTCGGGGCTAGCGGGGGTCACAGATACGCAGTATTTT. Drawing the rest from reference TRBV19 and TRBJ2-3, the complete variable domain is DGGITQSPKYLFRKEGQNVTLSCEQNLNHDAMYWYRQDPGQGLRLIYYSQIVNDFQKGDIAEGYSVSREKKESFPLTVTSAQKNPTAFYLCASSIDSGLAGVTDTQYFGPGTRLTVL.

This rearrangement joins TRBV5-1 to TRBJ2-2; 11 bases are shared with TRBD2. The CDR3 runs to 17 residues. J lost 4 bases, V lost 4 bases, and 9 bases had no gene match. Germline V gene sequence: CDR1 SGHRS, CDR2 YFSETQ. This chain's CDR3 is CASSTQLAGVVTGELFF. The CDR3 region has the DNA TGCGCCAGCAGCACCCAACTAGCGGGAGTAGTCACCGGGGAGCTGTTTTTT.

This clone was seen only a few times. The rearrangement uses TRBV7-9 and TRBJ1-1, with unresolved D. Trimming cost V 5 bases and J 4 bases, with 8 bases left between them. The germline V gene encodes CDR1 SEHNR and CDR2 FQNEAQ (reference sequence). The CDR3 runs to 12 residues. The CDR3 region has the DNA TGTGCCAGCAGCCAAAGCATCACTGAAGCTTTCTTT. Its protein is CASSQSITEAFF.

A single count supports this clone. The chain combines TRBV7-2 with TRBJ2-7; 9 bases match TRBD2. Germline values: CDR1 SGHTA, CDR2 FQGNSA. The CDR3 has 17 amino acids. Losses at the gene ends were 0 bases for V and 4 bases for J; bases not matched to a gene: 10. CDR3 region: CASSLAGGAGGLYEQYF. In nucleotides, the CDR3 is TGTGCCAGCAGCTTAGCGGGCGGAGCGGGAGGACTATACGAGCAGTACTTC. Drawing the rest from reference TRBV7-2 and TRBJ2-7, the complete variable domain is GAGVSQSPSNKVTEKGKDVELRCDPISGHTALYWYRQSLGQGLEFLIYFQGNSAPDKSGLPSDRFSAERTGGSVSTLTIQRTQQEDSAVYLCASSLAGGAGGLYEQYFGPGTRLTVT.

This chain links TRBV4-2 with TRBJ2-3, with a weak D call TRBD1 (5 bases). The CDR3 sequence is 16 residues long. Trimming left V 0 bases short and J 0 bases short, with 10 bases between. Per the germline V gene, CDR1 is LGHNA and CDR2 is YNFKEQ. CDR3 amino acids: CASSQEEQASTDTQYF. CDR3 nucleotides: TGTGCCAGCAGCCAAGAGGAACAGGCTAGCACAGATACGCAGTATTTT.

The V call is TRBV7-9, the J call TRBJ2-1, with 8 nucleotides matching TRBD2. Germline-derived CDR1 and CDR2 are SEHNR and FQNEAQ (reference sequence). The ends lost 5 bases at V and 0 bases at J; junction bases unmatched: 12. CDR3 length: 18 residues. The CDR3 DNA sequence: TGTGCCAGCAGCCCGCGTCCCCTCAGCGGGAGCTCCTACAATGAGCAGTTCTTC. It specifies CASSPRPLSGSSYNEQFF. Full variable domain (rest looked up from reference TRBV7-9 and TRBJ2-1): DTGVSQNPRHKITKRGQNVTFRCDPISEHNRLYWYRQTLGQGPEFLTYFQNEAQLEKSRLLSDRFSAERPKGSFSTLEIQRTEQGDSAMYLCASSPRPLSGSSYNEQFFGPGTRLTVL.

This clone has just a few counts. The chain is built from TRBV5-4 and TRBJ2-1; tentative D call: TRBD2 (5 bases). V was shortened by 3 bases and J by 10 bases, with 14 bases between the two germline ends. The CDR3 extends over 13 amino acids. CDR1 SGHNT and CDR2 YYREEE come from the germline V gene (reference sequence). CDR3 sequence reads: CASSYGSSGEQFF. CDR3 in DNA: TGTGCCAGCAGCTACGGATCCTCGGGAGAGCAGTTCTTC. The full variable domain, with the rest looked up from reference TRBV5-4 and TRBJ2-1, is ETGVTQSPTHLIKTRGQQVTLRCSSQSGHNTVSWYQQALGQGPQFIFQYYREEENGRGNFPPRFSGLQFPNYSSELNVNALELDDSALYLCASSYGSSGEQFFGPGTRLTVL.

The CDR3 here is CASSLGLAGVYEQYF. The CDR3 bases are TGTGCCAGCAGCTTAGGACTAGCGGGAGTATACGAGCAGTACTTC. The chain is built from TRBV7-8 and TRBJ2-7, with 12 bases aligning to TRBD2. V lost 1 base to trimming and J lost 4 bases; unmatched junction nucleotides: 2. This CDR3 contains 15 residues. Per the germline V gene, CDR1 is SGHVS and CDR2 is FQNEAQ.

The chain uses TRBV5-4 and TRBJ1-2, with TRBD1 matching over 7 bases. Trimming took 6 bases from V and 3 from J; bases not matched to a gene: 5. This CDR3 spans 13 amino acids. Germline values: CDR1 SGHNT, CDR2 YYREEE (reference sequence). CDR3 loop: CASTTGAYYGYTF. Here the CDR3 DNA reads TGTGCCAGCACCACAGGGGCGTACTATGGCTACACCTTC.

The CDR3 sequence is CASSKQANYGYTF. DNA of the CDR3: TGTGCCAGCAGCAAACAAGCTAACTATGGCTACACCTTC. The chain couples TRBV6-5 to TRBJ1-2; D is undetermined. Germline V gene sequence: CDR1 MNHEY, CDR2 SVGAGI. Trimming removed 6 bases from V and 0 bases from J, with 8 bases in between. The CDR3 covers 13 residues.

The table lists this clone with a few counts. The chain combines TRBV5-4 with TRBJ2-3; D is perhaps TRBD2 (6 bases). The V gene's germline CDR1 is SGHNT and CDR2 YYREEE (reference sequence). The CDR3 runs 15 residues. V was pared by 1 base and J by 0 bases, with 9 bases between. CDR3 DNA: TGTGCCAGCAGCTTGAAGCGGGCTAGCACAGATACGCAGTATTTT. It specifies CASSLKRASTDTQYF.

The chain links TRBV28 to TRBJ2-1, with 10 bases lining up with TRBD1. CDR3 size: 14 residues. V gave up 9 bases and J gave up 9 bases; unmatched junction bases: 11. Germline V gene lookup returns CDR1 MDHEN and CDR2 SYDVKM. The CDR3 reads CASSRDRGRGEQFF. The CDR3 nucleotides are TGTGCCAGTAGCCGGGACAGGGGACGAGGTGAGCAGTTCTTC. The whole variable domain, remainder taken from reference TRBV28 and TRBJ2-1, is DVKVTQSSRYLVKRTGEKVFLECVQDMDHENMFWYRQDPGLGLRLIYFSYDVKMKEKGDIPEGYSVSREKKERFSLILESASTNQTSMYLCASSRDRGRGEQFFGPGTRLTVL.